Listed below are T cell receptor beta chains from one sample, sequenced in a study of T cell responses to AZD1222 COVID-19 vaccine. Using immunoSEQ multiplex PCR, the repertoire was profiled, and TCRdb retains in-frame clones only, with some absent. This sample has some 150,000 clones, with approximately 92% found just once. This specimen was peripheral blood, taken 28 days after the second AZD1222 dose. The receptors stem from an adult who received the AZD1222 COVID-19 vaccine. Both conserved end residues are part of each CDR3. A D gene is named only where the DNA matches it firmly. Clone size is shown for a subset of rows, as once, few, many or a class of expanded clone.

D	size	J	V	DNA	CDR3
.	.	TRBJ2-1	TRBV4-1	TGCGCCAGCAGCCCCTTCAAGGACATCCCCGGGAGTCGGCAGTTCTTC	CASSPFKDIPGSRQFF
TRBD2	once	TRBJ2-1	TRBV23-1	TGCGCCAGCAGCCCCAGGGGACTAGCGGGTCGCAATGAGCAGTTCTTC	CASSPRGLAGRNEQFF
TRBD2	.	TRBJ2-7	TRBV7-2	TGTGCCAGCAGCATTACCGGGACTAGCGGGACCTACGAGCAGTACTTC	CASSITGTSGTYEQYF
TRBD1	.	TRBJ1-2	TRBV3-1/TRBV3-2	TGTGCCAGCAGCCCACTTCGACAGGGATCTAACTATGGCTACACCTTC	CASSPLRQGSNYGYTF
.	.	TRBJ1-1	TRBV6-6	TGTGCCAGCACCCAAGGCCCCGCAGCTGAAGCTTTCTTT	CASTQGPAAEAFF
.	.	TRBJ1-2	TRBV10-3	TGTGCCATCAGTGAGACGGGGGGCGTTGTATATGGCTACACCTTC	CAISETGGVVYGYTF
.	.	TRBJ2-3	TRBV10-2	TGCGCCAGCAGAGCGAGGATGGGCGCAGATACGCAGTATTTT	CASRARMGADTQYF
TRBD1	.	TRBJ2-5	TRBV7-8	TGTGCCAGCAGCTTAAGTCCGACAGGGGGAAAAGAGACCCAGTACTTC	CASSLSPTGGKETQYF
.	.	TRBJ1-1	TRBV12-5	TGTGCTAGTGGAATCAACACTGAAGCTTTCTTT	CASGINTEAFF
TRBD1	.	TRBJ1-6	TRBV10-3	TGTGCCATCAGTCTGGACAGGGAGTCACCCCTCCACTTT	CAISLDRESPLHF
TRBD1	once	TRBJ1-2	TRBV12-3/TRBV12-4	TGTGCCAGCAAGGGACAGCCTTTGGTTGGCTACACCTTC	CASKGQPLVGYTF
.	few	TRBJ1-5	TRBV24-1	TGTGCCACCAGTGTCGGGGGGCTAGGAGGCAATCAGCCCCAGCATTTT	CATSVGGLGGNQPQHF
TRBD2	few	TRBJ2-2	TRBV9	TGTGCCAGCAGCGGACGACTAGCGGGAGGTCCCGGGGAGCTGTTTTTT	CASSGRLAGGPGELFF
TRBD2	.	TRBJ2-7	TRBV3-1/TRBV3-2	TGTGCCAGCAGCCACGGGACTAGCGGGACCTACGAGCAGTACTTC	CASSHGTSGTYEQYF
TRBD2	.	TRBJ2-1	TRBV19	TGTGCCAGTAGTATCACGGGAGGTCAGTACAATGAGCAGTTCTTC	CASSITGGQYNEQFF
TRBD1	.	TRBJ2-7	TRBV19	TGTGCCAGTAGTTCTCAGACAGGGACCTACGAGCAGTACTTC	CASSSQTGTYEQYF
TRBD2	few	TRBJ2-7	TRBV11-2	TGTGCCAGCAGCTTGGCACCTAGCGGGCAATCTACGAAGCAGTACTTC	CASSLAPSGQSTKQYF